These T cell receptor beta chains were read from a single sample in a study of T cell responses to AZD1222 COVID-19 vaccine. Sequencing was performed with immunoSEQ multiplex PCR; in TCRdb, only in-frame clones are kept and a portion is missing. Among 85,000 to 120,000 clones, roughly nine tenths were seen once, and the ten largest hold around 5.1%. The sequences come from peripheral blood, collected on day 0 of AZD1222 vaccination. These receptors all come from an adult in good health. Each CDR3 is given with its conserved first and last residue. Each record gives: D gene, clone size, V gene, J gene, CDR3 DNA, CDR3 protein. A D gene is named only where the DNA matches it firmly. Not every row has a clone size; where given, it reads once, few, many or a size class.

d_call: NA; clone_size: NA; v_call: TRBV7-9; j_call: TRBJ2-7; cdr3_nt: TGTGCCAGCAGCCCAAGGGCGGCTATCTACGAGCAGTACTTC; cdr3_aa: CASSPRAAIYEQYF
d_call: NA; clone_size: NA; v_call: TRBV6-5; j_call: TRBJ2-7; cdr3_nt: TGTGCCAGCAGGCGACATGAGGGGTACGAGCAGTACTTC; cdr3_aa: CASRRHEGYEQYF
d_call: NA; clone_size: NA; v_call: TRBV5-4; j_call: TRBJ1-4; cdr3_nt: TGTGCCAGCAGCTTGAGTTTCGGAACTAATGAAAAACTGTTTTTT; cdr3_aa: CASSLSFGTNEKLFF
d_call: TRBD1; clone_size: NA; v_call: TRBV7-2; j_call: TRBJ1-1; cdr3_nt: TGTGCCAGCAGCCATGGACAGGGTCTGAACACTGAAGCTTTCTTT; cdr3_aa: CASSHGQGLNTEAFF
d_call: NA; clone_size: once; v_call: TRBV29-1; j_call: TRBJ1-2; cdr3_nt: TGCAGCGTTGACGGGAATGGCTACACCTTC; cdr3_aa: CSVDGNGYTF
d_call: NA; clone_size: NA; v_call: TRBV7-9; j_call: TRBJ1-2; cdr3_nt: TGTGCCAGCAGCCCTAGAAACGCCCTGGGGGGCTATGGCTACACCTTC; cdr3_aa: CASSPRNALGGYGYTF
d_call: NA; clone_size: NA; v_call: TRBV27; j_call: TRBJ1-1; cdr3_nt: TGTGCCAGCAGTTTTACAACTCCGGGACGAGCTTTCTTT; cdr3_aa: CASSFTTPGRAFF
d_call: NA; clone_size: many; v_call: TRBV3-1/TRBV3-2; j_call: TRBJ1-1; cdr3_nt: TGTGCCAGCAGCCGAGAGACCGAGAACACTGAAGCTTTCTTT; cdr3_aa: CASSRETENTEAFF
d_call: NA; clone_size: NA; v_call: TRBV30; j_call: TRBJ2-7; cdr3_nt: TGTGCCTGGAGTATAGACGAGCAGTACTTC; cdr3_aa: CAWSIDEQYF
d_call: NA; clone_size: NA; v_call: TRBV7-9; j_call: TRBJ1-2; cdr3_nt: TGTGCCAGCAGCTTTTTCACAGGGACTTGGTATGGCTACACCTTC; cdr3_aa: CASSFFTGTWYGYTF
d_call: NA; clone_size: few; v_call: TRBV7-2; j_call: TRBJ2-7; cdr3_nt: TGTGCCACCCCTTTCTCGGGGGCACAGAACCCCCGCCGAGGCGAGCAGTACTTC; cdr3_aa: CATPFSGAQNPRRGEQYF
d_call: NA; clone_size: NA; v_call: TRBV2; j_call: TRBJ2-7; cdr3_nt: TGTGCCAGCACCCTCTACGAGCAGTACTTC; cdr3_aa: CASTLYEQYF
d_call: NA; clone_size: NA; v_call: TRBV6-6; j_call: TRBJ1-1; cdr3_nt: TGTGCCAGCAGAAGGGGACCGAACACTGAAGCTTTCTTT; cdr3_aa: CASRRGPNTEAFF
d_call: NA; clone_size: NA; v_call: TRBV29-1; j_call: TRBJ1-1; cdr3_nt: TGCAGCGCCGTGAGGGAGGGACGTAAAGCTTTCTTT; cdr3_aa: CSAVREGRKAFF
d_call: NA; clone_size: NA; v_call: TRBV4-2; j_call: TRBJ2-5; cdr3_nt: TGTGCCAGCAGCCCCGGGGGAGCGGGTCGACAAGAGACCCAGTACTTC; cdr3_aa: CASSPGGAGRQETQYF
d_call: TRBD1; clone_size: NA; v_call: TRBV28; j_call: TRBJ1-1; cdr3_nt: TGTGCCAGCAGCAGAGGGTCCGGGACAGGGGTCGGGATGAACACTGAAGCTTTCTTT; cdr3_aa: CASSRGSGTGVGMNTEAFF
d_call: NA; clone_size: NA; v_call: TRBV24-1; j_call: TRBJ2-2; cdr3_nt: TGTGCCACCAGTGGACCCACGGGACCGAACACCGGGGAGCTGTTTTTT; cdr3_aa: CATSGPTGPNTGELFF